This T cell receptor beta chain comes out of a study of technical replicates of blood from a handful of donors. The CDR3 is 15 amino acids. V lost 5 bases and J lost 1, with 10 bases in between. The germline gives CDR1 SGHRS, CDR2 YFSETQ. Sequencing was performed with immunoSEQ multiplex PCR; in TCRdb, only in-frame clones are kept and a portion is missing. Among approximately 50,000 clones listed, 94% were seen once. V gene TRBV5-1 combines with J gene TRBJ2-6; D is perhaps TRBD1 (6 bases). The sequence came from a human donor in good health. Sequenced sample: T cells isolated from PBMCs. CDR3 residues: CASSPQGSGANVLTF. CDR3 DNA sequence: TGCGCCAGCAGTCCACAGGGATCTGGGGCCAACGTCCTGACTTTC.